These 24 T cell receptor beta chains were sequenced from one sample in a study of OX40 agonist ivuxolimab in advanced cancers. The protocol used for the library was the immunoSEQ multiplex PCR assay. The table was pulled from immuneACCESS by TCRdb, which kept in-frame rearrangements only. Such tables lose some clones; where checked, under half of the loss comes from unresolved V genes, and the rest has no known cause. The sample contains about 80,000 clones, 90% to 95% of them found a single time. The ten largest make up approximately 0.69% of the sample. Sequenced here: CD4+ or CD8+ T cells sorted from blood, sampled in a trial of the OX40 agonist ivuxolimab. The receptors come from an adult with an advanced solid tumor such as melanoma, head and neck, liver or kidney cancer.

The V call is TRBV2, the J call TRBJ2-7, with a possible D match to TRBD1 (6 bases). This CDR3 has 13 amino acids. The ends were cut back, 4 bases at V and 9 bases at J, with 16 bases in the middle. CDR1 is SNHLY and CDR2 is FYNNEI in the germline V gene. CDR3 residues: CASSVGAGAGQYF. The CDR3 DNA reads TGTGCCAGCAGTGTGGGGGCAGGGGCGGGGCAGTACTTC. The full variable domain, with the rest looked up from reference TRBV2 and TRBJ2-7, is EPEVTQTPSHQVTQMGQEVILRCVPISNHLYFYWYRQILGQKVEFLVSFYNNEISEKSEIFDDQFSVERPDGSNFTLKIRSTKLEDSAMYFCASSVGAGAGQYFGPGTRLTVT.

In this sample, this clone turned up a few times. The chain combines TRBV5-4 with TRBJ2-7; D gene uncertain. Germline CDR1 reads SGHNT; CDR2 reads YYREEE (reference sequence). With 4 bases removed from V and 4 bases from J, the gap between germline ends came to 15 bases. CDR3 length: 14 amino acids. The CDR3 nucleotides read TGTGCCAGCAGCCCCCCCTGGAGCAAATACGAGCAGTACTTC. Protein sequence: CASSPPWSKYEQYF.

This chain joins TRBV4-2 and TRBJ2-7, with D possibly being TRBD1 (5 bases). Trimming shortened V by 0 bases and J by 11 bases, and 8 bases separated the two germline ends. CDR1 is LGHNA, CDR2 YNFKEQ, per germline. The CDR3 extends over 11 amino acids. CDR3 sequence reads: CASSQDGAKYF. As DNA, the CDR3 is TGTGCCAGCAGCCAAGATGGGGCTAAGTACTTC.

As DNA, the CDR3 is TGTGCCAGCAGCTTAAGGACAGGGGCGGATAGTCACACTGAAGCTTTCTTT. Amino acid sequence: CASSLRTGADSHTEAFF. The chain carries TRBV7-8 and TRBJ1-1; TRBD1 agrees at 9 bases. This CDR3 region has 17 residues. Germline values: CDR1 SGHVS, CDR2 FQNEAQ. The J segment lost 3 bases and the V segment lost 2 bases, leaving 10 bases of the junction unmatched.

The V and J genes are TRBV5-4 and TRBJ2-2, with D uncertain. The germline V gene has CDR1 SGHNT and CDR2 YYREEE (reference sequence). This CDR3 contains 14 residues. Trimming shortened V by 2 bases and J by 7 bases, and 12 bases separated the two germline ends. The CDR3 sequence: CASSLPMGYGELFF. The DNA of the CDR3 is TGTGCCAGCAGCTTACCGATGGGGTACGGGGAGCTGTTTTTT.

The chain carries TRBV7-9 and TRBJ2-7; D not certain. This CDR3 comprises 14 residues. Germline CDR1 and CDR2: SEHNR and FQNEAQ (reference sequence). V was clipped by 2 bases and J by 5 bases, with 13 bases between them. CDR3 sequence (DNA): TGTGCCAGCAGCTTAAGTGTGTACGTCCACGAGCAGTACTTC. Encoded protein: CASSLSVYVHEQYF.

DNA for the CDR3: TGTGCCAGCAGCTTAGGGGCCGGGACAGGGCTATCCTACGAGCAGTACTTC. It encodes CASSLGAGTGLSYEQYF. V is TRBV7-9 and J is TRBJ2-7; TRBD1 aligns across 9 bases. The J segment lost 1 base and the V segment lost 1 base, leaving 8 bases of the junction unmatched. The germline CDR1 and CDR2 sequences are SEHNR and FQNEAQ (reference sequence). This CDR3 has 17 residues.

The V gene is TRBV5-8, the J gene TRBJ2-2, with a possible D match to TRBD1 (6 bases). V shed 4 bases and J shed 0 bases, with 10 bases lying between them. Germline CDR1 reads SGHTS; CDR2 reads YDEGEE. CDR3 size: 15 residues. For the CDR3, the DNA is TGTGCCAGCAGCCCTCGACAGGCGAACACCGGGGAGCTGTTTTTT. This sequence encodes CASSPRQANTGELFF. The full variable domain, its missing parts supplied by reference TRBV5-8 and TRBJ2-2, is EAGVTQSPTHLIKTRGQQATLRCSPISGHTSVYWYQQALGLGLQFLLWYDEGEERNRGNFPPRFSGRQFPNYSSELNVNALELEDSALYLCASSPRQANTGELFFGEGSRLTVL.

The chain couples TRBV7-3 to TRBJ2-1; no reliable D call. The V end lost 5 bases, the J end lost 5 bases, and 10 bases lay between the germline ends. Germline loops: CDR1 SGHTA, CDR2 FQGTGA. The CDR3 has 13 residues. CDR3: CASSTQSNNEQFF. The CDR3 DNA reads TGTGCCAGCAGCACCCAGAGCAACAATGAGCAGTTCTTC.

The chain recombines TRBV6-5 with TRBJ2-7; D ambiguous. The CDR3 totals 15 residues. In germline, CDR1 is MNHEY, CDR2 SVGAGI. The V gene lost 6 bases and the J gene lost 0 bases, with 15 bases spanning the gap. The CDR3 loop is CASSPIGVSSYEQYF. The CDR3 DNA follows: TGTGCCAGCAGCCCCATTGGCGTCTCCTCCTACGAGCAGTACTTC.

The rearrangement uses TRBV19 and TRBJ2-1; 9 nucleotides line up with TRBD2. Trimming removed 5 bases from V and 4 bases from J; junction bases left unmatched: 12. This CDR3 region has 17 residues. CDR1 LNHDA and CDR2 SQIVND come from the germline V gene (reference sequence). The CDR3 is CASSPSPGLADYNEQFF. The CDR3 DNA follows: TGTGCCAGTAGTCCCAGCCCGGGACTAGCAGATTACAATGAGCAGTTCTTC.

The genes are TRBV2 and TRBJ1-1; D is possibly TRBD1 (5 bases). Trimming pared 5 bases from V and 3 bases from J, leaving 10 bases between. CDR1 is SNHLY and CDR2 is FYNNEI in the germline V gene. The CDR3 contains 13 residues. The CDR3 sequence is CASSFRVDTEAFF. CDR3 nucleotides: TGTGCCAGCAGTTTCAGGGTTGACACTGAAGCTTTCTTT.

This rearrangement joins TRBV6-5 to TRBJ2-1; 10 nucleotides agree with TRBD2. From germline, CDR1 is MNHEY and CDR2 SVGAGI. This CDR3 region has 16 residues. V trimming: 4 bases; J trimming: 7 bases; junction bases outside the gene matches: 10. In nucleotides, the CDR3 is TGTGCCAGCAGTTCCTTGGGACTAGCGACCGAAAATGAGCAGTTCTTC. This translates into CASSSLGLATENEQFF.

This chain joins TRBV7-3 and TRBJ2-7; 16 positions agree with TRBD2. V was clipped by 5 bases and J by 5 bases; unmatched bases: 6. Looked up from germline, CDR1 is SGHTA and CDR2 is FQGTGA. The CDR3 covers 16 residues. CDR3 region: CASSKGLAGGLDEQYF. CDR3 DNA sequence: TGTGCCAGCAGCAAGGGACTAGCGGGAGGGTTAGACGAGCAGTACTTC.

In DNA, the CDR3 is TGTGCCAGCAGTGATCAGACAGGGGGCCCAGATACGCAGTATTTT. Translation: CASSDQTGGPDTQYF. The chain is built from TRBV25-1 and TRBJ2-3; 10 bases line up with TRBD1. Germline V gene lookup returns CDR1 MGHDK and CDR2 SYGVNS. The CDR3 has 15 amino acids. Trimming removed 3 bases from V and 4 bases from J; junction bases left unmatched: 4.

CDR3 DNA: TGTGCCAGCAGTCCGAGACCCGGGACAGTATATGGCTACACCTTC. Its protein is CASSPRPGTVYGYTF. The chain employs TRBV27 and TRBJ1-2; 7 bases are a match to TRBD1. The CDR3 has 15 residues. The V and J ends lost 5 bases and 5 bases, in that order; junction bases with no gene match: 11. From germline, CDR1 is MNHEY and CDR2 SMNVEV (reference sequence).

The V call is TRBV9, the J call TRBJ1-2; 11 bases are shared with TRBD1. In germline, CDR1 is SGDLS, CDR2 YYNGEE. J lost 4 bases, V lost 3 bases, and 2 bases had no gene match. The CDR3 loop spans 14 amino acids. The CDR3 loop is CASSAGQGAYGYTF. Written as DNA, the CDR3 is TGTGCCAGCAGCGCTGGACAGGGGGCCTATGGCTACACCTTC. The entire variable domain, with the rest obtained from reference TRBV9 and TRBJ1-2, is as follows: DSGVTQTPKHLITATGQRVTLRCSPRSGDLSVYWYQQSLDQGLQFLIQYYNGEERAKGNILERFSAQQFPDLHSELNLSSLELGDSALYFCASSAGQGAYGYTFGSGTRLTVV.

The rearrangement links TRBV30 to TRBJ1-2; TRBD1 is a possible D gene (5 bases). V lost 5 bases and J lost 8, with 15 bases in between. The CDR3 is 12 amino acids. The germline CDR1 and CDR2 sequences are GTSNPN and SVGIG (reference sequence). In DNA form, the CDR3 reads TGTGCCTGGGACAGACGGTCTAGGGGCTACACCTTC. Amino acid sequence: CAWDRRSRGYTF. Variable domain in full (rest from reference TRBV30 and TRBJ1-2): SQTIHQWPATLVQPVGSPLSLECTVEGTSNPNLYWYRQAAGRGLQLLFYSVGIGQISSEVPQNLSASRPQDRQFILSSKKLLLSDSGFYLCAWDRRSRGYTFGSGTRLTVV.

CDR3 in amino acids: CARSLAGLTYNEQFF. The CDR3 bases are TGTGCCAGAAGCTTAGCGGGCCTGACCTACAATGAGCAGTTCTTC. The chain combines TRBV5-3 with TRBJ2-1; D is possibly TRBD2 (6 bases). TRBV5-3 is treated as an ORF (open reading frame) with a function not yet certain. With 2 bases removed from V and 2 bases from J, the gap between germline ends came to 11 bases. The CDR3 has 15 residues.

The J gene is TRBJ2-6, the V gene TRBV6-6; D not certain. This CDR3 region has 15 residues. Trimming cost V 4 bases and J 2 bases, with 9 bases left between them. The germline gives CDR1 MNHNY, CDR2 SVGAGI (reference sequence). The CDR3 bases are TGTGCCAGCAGTTTGGAATCGACTGGGGCCAACGTCCTGACTTTC. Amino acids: CASSLESTGANVLTF.

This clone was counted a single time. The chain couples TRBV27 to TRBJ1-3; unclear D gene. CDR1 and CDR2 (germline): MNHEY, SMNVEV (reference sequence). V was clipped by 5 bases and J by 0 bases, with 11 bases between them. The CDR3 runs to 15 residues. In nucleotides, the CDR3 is TGTGCCAGCAGTAAAAACGCCCACTCTGGAAACACCATATATTTT. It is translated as CASSKNAHSGNTIYF.

Here the CDR3 reads CASSLVGNTEAFF. CDR3 nucleotide sequence: TGTGCCAGCAGCTTAGTAGGGAACACTGAAGCTTTCTTT. The V gene is TRBV7-8, the J gene TRBJ1-1; D call uncertain. There are 13 residues in the CDR3. Trimming took off 1 base at V and 1 base at J, with 4 bases between the two ends. Germline V gene data show CDR1 as SGHVS and CDR2 as FQNEAQ.

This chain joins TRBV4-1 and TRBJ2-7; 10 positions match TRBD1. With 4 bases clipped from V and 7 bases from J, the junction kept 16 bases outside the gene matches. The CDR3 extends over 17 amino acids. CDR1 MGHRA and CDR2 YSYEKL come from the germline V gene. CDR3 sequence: CASSPAVVDRGPKEQYF. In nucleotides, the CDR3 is TGCGCCAGCAGCCCGGCGGTAGTAGACAGGGGGCCGAAGGAGCAGTACTTC.

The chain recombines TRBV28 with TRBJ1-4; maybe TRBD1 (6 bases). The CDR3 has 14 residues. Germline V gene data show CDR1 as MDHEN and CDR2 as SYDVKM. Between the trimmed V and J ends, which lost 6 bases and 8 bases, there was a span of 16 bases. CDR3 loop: CASRPLTGNEKLFF. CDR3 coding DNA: TGTGCCAGCAGACCGCTAACAGGGAACGAAAAACTGTTTTTT.